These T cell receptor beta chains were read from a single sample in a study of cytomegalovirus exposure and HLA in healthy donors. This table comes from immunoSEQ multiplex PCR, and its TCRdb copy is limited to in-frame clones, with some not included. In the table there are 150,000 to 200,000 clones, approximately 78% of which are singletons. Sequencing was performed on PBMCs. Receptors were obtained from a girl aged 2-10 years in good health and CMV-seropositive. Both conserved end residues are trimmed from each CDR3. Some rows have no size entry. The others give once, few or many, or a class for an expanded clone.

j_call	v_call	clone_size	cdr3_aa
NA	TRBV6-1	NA	ASLWTRGTYEQY
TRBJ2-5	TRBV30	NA	AYGSGETQY
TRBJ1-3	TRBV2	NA	ASSEQAFSGNTIY
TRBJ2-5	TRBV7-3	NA	ASSLSDGTRMGETQY
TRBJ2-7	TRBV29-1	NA	SVEELGRYEQY
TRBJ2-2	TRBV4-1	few	ASSQDIQGRDTGELF
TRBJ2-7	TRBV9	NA	ASSVDLGAGVFYEQY
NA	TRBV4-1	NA	ASSQGANYEQY
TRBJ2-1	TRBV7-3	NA	ASSLQGLAGMNEQF
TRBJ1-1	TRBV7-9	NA	ASSSQQGRAF
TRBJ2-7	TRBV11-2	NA	ASSALRDRGHEQY
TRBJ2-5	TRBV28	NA	ASSLSFGSTETQY
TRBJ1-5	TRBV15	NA	ATSRDLRVRDQPQH
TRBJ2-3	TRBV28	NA	ASSSFTDTQY
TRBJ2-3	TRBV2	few	ASSEGDRLTDTQY
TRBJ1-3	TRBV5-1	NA	ASSLEGARGNTIY
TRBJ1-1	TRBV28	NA	ASSPLGQVKAF
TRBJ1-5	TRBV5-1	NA	ASSHGTGGSNQPQH
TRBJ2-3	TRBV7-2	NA	ASSLAGESTDTQY
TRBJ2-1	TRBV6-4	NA	ASSAGDPGYNEQF
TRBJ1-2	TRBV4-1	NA	ASSRLGGGDGYT
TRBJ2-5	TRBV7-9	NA	ASSLGTGGETQY
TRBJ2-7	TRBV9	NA	ASSVDGQGVDEQY
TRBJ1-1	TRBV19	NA	AAKSGKGTEAF
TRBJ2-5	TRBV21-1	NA	ASSLAGGPQETQY
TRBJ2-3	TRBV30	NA	AWSVWNREPRDTQY
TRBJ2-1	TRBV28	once	ASSPGYNEQF
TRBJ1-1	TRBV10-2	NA	ATQNRVPMNTEAF
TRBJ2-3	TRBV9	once	ASSVSGNGKDTQY
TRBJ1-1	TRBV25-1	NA	ASSESRVNGYTEAF
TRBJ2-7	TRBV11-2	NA	ASSSGTTAYEQY